The rows below give T cell receptor beta chains drawn from one sample of a study of PD-1 blockade in classical Hodgkin lymphoma. Generated by immunoSEQ multiplex PCR, the TCRdb table keeps only in-frame clones and is missing some. The sample consists of more than 2,500 clones, approximately 72% of them appearing once. Sequenced material: CD8+ T cells from blood, taken at baseline. The receptors stem from a human donor with classical Hodgkin lymphoma. CDR3s include the opening cysteine and the closing phenylalanine or tryptophan. The D gene is left open where the match is weak. Size is omitted from some rows. Given values are once, few, many or a class for expanded clones.

CSVEGTSGTPNNEQFF	TGCAGCGTTGAAGGAACTAGCGGGACCCCCAACAATGAGCAGTTCTTC	NA	TRBJ2-1	TRBV29-1	TRBD2
CAWSGGEVFGTDTQYF	TGTGCCTGGAGTGGGGGGGAAGTCTTTGGCACAGATACGCAGTATTTT	NA	TRBJ2-3	TRBV30	NA
CASSLSHSPSLNYGYTF	TGTGCCAGCAGCTTGTCCCACAGCCCTTCCCTTAACTATGGCTACACCTTC	NA	TRBJ1-2	TRBV5-5	NA
CASSLRQGEAAQYF	TGTGCCAGCAGCTTAAGACAGGGCGAGGCGGCCCAGTACTTC	NA	TRBJ2-5	TRBV9	TRBD1
CASNPWGHQIPTDTQYF	TGTGCCAGTAACCCGTGGGGACACCAAATCCCCACAGATACGCAGTATTTT	NA	TRBJ2-3	TRBV19	NA
CASSPRGRGRGDGYTF	TGCGCCAGCAGCCCGAGGGGCAGGGGGCGAGGCGATGGCTACACCTTC	NA	TRBJ1-2	TRBV4-1	TRBD1
CASRRGAPLNEQFF	TGTGCCAGCAGGCGGGGGGCCCCCCTAAATGAGCAGTTCTTC	NA	TRBJ2-1	TRBV27	TRBD2
CASSPPDPDREAANEKLFF	TGTGCCAGCTCACCACCGGACCCGGACAGGGAGGCGGCTAATGAAAAACTGTTTTTT	NA	TRBJ1-4	TRBV18	TRBD1
CASGLKETQYF	TGTGCCAGCGGATTAAAAGAGACCCAGTACTTC	few	TRBJ2-5	TRBV27	NA
CASSRGLAQSGTDTQYF	TGCGCCAGCAGCCGGGGTTTAGCCCAAAGTGGCACAGATACGCAGTATTTT	few	TRBJ2-3	TRBV4-3	NA
CASGWPQSSYEQYF	TGTGCCAGCGGGTGGCCTCAAAGCTCCTACGAGCAGTACTTC	NA	TRBJ2-7	TRBV27	NA
CASSQQGQGAQPQHF	TGCGCCAGCAGCCAGCAAGGACAGGGGGCCCAGCCCCAGCATTTT	NA	TRBJ1-5	TRBV4-1	TRBD1
CASGGGPANTEAFF	TGTGCCAGCGGAGGGGGTCCGGCGAACACTGAAGCTTTCTTT	NA	TRBJ1-1	TRBV7-6	NA
CSARPTDTQYF	TGCAGTGCTAGGCCCACAGATACGCAGTATTTT	NA	TRBJ2-3	TRBV20-1	NA
CASSQQTYEQYF	TGTGCCAGCAGCCAGCAGACCTACGAGCAGTACTTC	NA	TRBJ2-7	TRBV13	NA
CASSFGTGAFYEQYF	TGCGCCAGCAGCTTTGGGACAGGGGCTTTTTACGAGCAGTACTTC	NA	TRBJ2-7	TRBV5-1	TRBD1
CATSRDSDFYGYTF	TGTGCCACCAGCAGAGATTCAGACTTCTATGGCTACACCTTC	few	TRBJ1-2	TRBV15	NA
CASSFLQRDSGISTDTQYF	TGTGCCAGCAGCTTTCTCCAGAGAGACAGCGGGATTAGCACAGATACGCAGTATTTT	NA	TRBJ2-3	TRBV5-5	TRBD2
CASSQERGNYGYTF	TGCGCCAGCAGCCAAGAGCGGGGTAACTATGGCTACACCTTC	NA	TRBJ1-2	TRBV4-1	NA
CASSLGPNYEQYF	TGTGCCAGCAGCTTAGGCCCGAACTACGAGCAGTACTTC	few	TRBJ2-7	TRBV7-6	NA
CASSSIPPQETQYF	TGTGCCAGCAGTTCTATCCCCCCGCAAGAGACCCAGTACTTC	NA	TRBJ2-5	TRBV27	NA
CASSEVRYNQPQHF	TGTGCCAGCAGTGAAGTCCGGTACAATCAGCCCCAGCATTTT	NA	TRBJ1-5	TRBV6-1	NA
CASSLDLGQGTYEQYF	TGTGCCAGCAGCTTAGATCTGGGACAGGGAACCTACGAGCAGTACTTC	few	TRBJ2-7	TRBV11-2	TRBD1
CASNPGTINTGELFF	TGTGCCAGCAATCCCGGGACTATAAACACCGGGGAGCTGTTTTTT	NA	TRBJ2-2	TRBV27	TRBD2
CASRTDYSYNEQFF	TGTGCCAGCAGGACAGATTACTCCTACAATGAGCAGTTCTTC	few	TRBJ2-1	TRBV28	NA
CASSSWLQSTDTQYF	TGTGCCAGCAGCTCTTGGCTACAAAGCACAGATACGCAGTATTTT	NA	TRBJ2-3	TRBV13	NA
CASSLGRGGNEKLFF	TGTGCCAGCAGCTTAGGCCGGGGTGGAAATGAAAAACTGTTTTTT	NA	TRBJ1-4	TRBV14	NA
CASSEWGGIVGEAFF	TGTGCCAGCAGTGAATGGGGGGGAATAGTAGGGGAAGCTTTCTTT	few	TRBJ1-1	TRBV2	NA
CAISESLDSVRYYGYTF	TGTGCCATCAGTGAGTCCCTGGACAGTGTTAGGTACTATGGCTACACCTTC	NA	TRBJ1-2	TRBV10-3	NA
CASSPPGSPKETQYF	TGTGCCAGCAGCCCTCCGGGGTCCCCCAAGGAGACCCAGTACTTC	few	TRBJ2-5	TRBV7-9	NA
CASSPGKRRQYF	TGTGCCAGCAGTCCGGGTAAGCGGCGGCAGTACTTC	few	TRBJ2-7	TRBV28	NA
CASSNLGGVAANVLTF	TGTGCCAGTAGTAACCTGGGAGGGGTCGCAGCCAACGTCCTGACTTTC	NA	TRBJ2-6	TRBV19	TRBD2
CASSPGGTYIQYF	TGTGCCAGCAGTCCGGGAGGGACGTACATTCAGTACTTC	NA	TRBJ2-4	TRBV19	TRBD2
CSVEGPGGQYEQYF	TGCAGCGTTGAAGGTCCAGGGGGGCAGTACGAGCAGTACTTC	NA	TRBJ2-7	TRBV29-1	NA
CASSPGGSTTDTQYF	TGTGCCAGCAGCCCCGGGGGGTCAACCACAGATACGCAGTATTTT	NA	TRBJ2-3	TRBV11-2	TRBD2
CASTDSYEQYF	TGTGCCAGCACCGACAGCTACGAGCAGTACTTC	once	TRBJ2-7	TRBV27	NA
CASIPSQGIVVTEAFF	TGTGCCAGCATCCCCTCTCAGGGGATCGTGGTCACTGAAGCTTTCTTT	NA	TRBJ1-1	TRBV27	NA
CSVNPAGGRDREQFF	TGCAGCGTTAACCCAGCGGGGGGCAGGGACCGTGAGCAGTTCTTC	NA	TRBJ2-1	TRBV29-1	TRBD2
CASSLTSGGRNTQYF	TGTGCCAGCAGTTTGACTAGCGGGGGTAGGAATACGCAGTATTTT	NA	TRBJ2-3	TRBV27	TRBD2
CASSALNSLQTQYF	TGTGCCAGCAGCGCTCTTAATAGCTTACAGACCCAGTACTTC	NA	TRBJ2-5	TRBV6-5	NA
CASSPGTGAPLLLEQYF	TGTGCCAGCAGTCCCGGGACAGGGGCTCCCCTACTACTCGAGCAGTACTTC	NA	TRBJ2-7	TRBV27	TRBD1
CASSFPGDREKAFF	TGTGCCAGCAGCTTCCCAGGGGACAGGGAAAAAGCTTTCTTT	NA	TRBJ1-1	TRBV11-1	TRBD1
CASSSRARRGNSPLHF	TGTGCCAGCAGTTCGCGGGCCCGCCGGGGTAATTCACCCCTCCACTTT	NA	TRBJ1-6	TRBV27	NA
CASSLARPQRVEFF	TGTGCCAGCAGCTTGGCCCGACCTCAGAGGGTGGAGTTCTTC	NA	TRBJ2-1	TRBV5-6	NA
CAAGRNTGELFF	TGTGCCGCAGGCAGGAACACCGGGGAGCTGTTTTTT	NA	TRBJ2-2	TRBV2	NA
CASSPDGNNQPQHF	TGTGCCAGCAGCCCGGACGGCAACAATCAGCCCCAGCATTTT	few	TRBJ1-5	TRBV9	NA
CASSDGYKQYF	TGTGCCAGCAGTGACGGGTATAAGCAGTACTTC	few	TRBJ2-7	TRBV25-1	NA
CASSVFPTGELFF	TGTGCCAGCAGCGTATTTCCCACCGGGGAGCTGTTTTTT	NA	TRBJ2-2	TRBV9	NA
CASSLVPRQYQETQYF	TGTGCCAGCAGCTTAGTCCCGCGACAGTACCAAGAGACCCAGTACTTC	once	TRBJ2-5	TRBV7-6	NA
CASSPAGKETQYF	TGCGCCAGCAGCCCGGCCGGGAAAGAGACCCAGTACTTC	NA	TRBJ2-5	TRBV4-1	NA